This entry lists 20 T cell receptor beta chains sequenced from one sample in a study of HIV-infected children after antiretroviral therapy interruption. Treatment specified: PENTA 11 planned treatment interruption arm or continuous ART arm. A 3' RACE protocol on RNA, with unique molecular identifiers, produced the TCR library. TCRdb used MiXCR to reprocess the 3' RACE reads, holding one entry per CDR3 protein. The sample consists of about 46,000 distinct CDR3 sequences, 3.5% to 5% of them appearing once. The sample was CD45RA+ CD4+ T cells from PBMCs, pooled from several time points, taken from a donor given antiretroviral therapy, either interrupted or continuous. The sample's subset: naive CD4+ CD45RA+ CD45RO- T cells. These receptors all stem from a pool of human donors with HIV.

This clonotype showed up many times. V and J are TRBV3-1 and TRBJ1-1, with D possibly being TRBD1 (6 bases). CDR1 and CDR2 (germline): LGHDT, YNNKEL (reference sequence). V was trimmed by 1 base and J by 7 bases, leaving 10 bases between them. CDR3 length equals 13 residues. CDR3 sequence reads: CASSQGGGGEAFF. The CDR3 DNA sequence: TGTGCCAGCAGCCAAGGGGGAGGGGGTGAAGCTTTCTTT. Filled out from reference TRBV3-1 and TRBJ1-1, the complete variable domain reads DTAVSQTPKYLVTQMGNDKSIKCEQNLGHDTMYWYKQDSKKFLKIMFSYNNKELIINETVPNRFSPKSPDKAHLNLHINSLELGDSAVYFCASSQGGGGEAFFGQGTRLTVV.

This sequence joins TRBV7-2 and TRBJ1-2; no definite D call. Germline V lookup: CDR1 SGHTA, CDR2 FQGNSA. This CDR3 has 13 residues. V lost 3 bases and J lost 2, with 7 bases in between. The CDR3: CASSLTDNYGYTF. The CDR3 DNA follows: TGTGCCAGCAGCTTGACGGACAACTATGGCTACACCTTC. Variable domain in full (rest from reference TRBV7-2 and TRBJ1-2): GAGVSQSPSNKVTEKGKDVELRCDPISGHTALYWYRQSLGQGLEFLIYFQGNSAPDKSGLPSDRFSAERTGGSVSTLTIQRTQQEDSAVYLCASSLTDNYGYTFGSGTRLTVV.

This clonotype was recorded at least ten times. The chain links TRBV2 to TRBJ1-5, with 8 nucleotides matching TRBD1. The length of the CDR3 is 13 residues. J lost 7 bases, V lost 6 bases, and 5 bases had no gene match. CDR1 is SNHLY and CDR2 is FYNNEI in the germline V gene. The DNA for the CDR3 is TGTGCCAGCAGGCAGGGGGCATGGCAGCCCCAGCATTTT. This gives the protein CASRQGAWQPQHF.

This chain uses TRBV7-2 with TRBJ1-5, with TRBD1 as a possible D gene (6 bases). CDR1 is SGHTA, CDR2 FQGNSA, per germline. The CDR3 totals 15 residues. Trimming took off 1 base at V and 4 bases at J, with 11 bases between the two ends. The CDR3 loop reads CASSLVGGPNQPQHF. CDR3 nucleotides: TGTGCCAGCAGCTTAGTGGGGGGGCCTAATCAGCCCCAGCATTTT.

In its sample, this clonotype was seen many times. The rearrangement uses TRBV6-1 and TRBJ1-2, with D hard to call. CDR3 length: 12 residues. Trimming stripped 3 bases from V and 7 bases from J, with 9 bases between. In germline, CDR1 is MNHNS, CDR2 SASEGT. The CDR3 DNA reads as TGTGCCAGCAGTGAGCTAGCAGTTGGCTACACCTTC. Protein sequence: CASSELAVGYTF.

This clonotype was observed at least ten times. The rearrangement uses TRBV12-3 or TRBV12-4 and TRBJ1-2; D uncertain. The CDR3 has 14 residues. Trimming stripped 3 bases from V and 0 bases from J, with 8 bases between. The CDR3 reads CASSFLGANYGYTF. The CDR3 DNA reads as TGTGCCAGCAGTTTCCTCGGGGCTAACTATGGCTACACCTTC.

This clonotype was picked up many times. The chain carries TRBV6-1 and TRBJ2-7; 13 nucleotides match TRBD2. The germline CDR1 and CDR2 sequences are MNHNS and SASEGT. The CDR3 is 17 residues long. The junction had 7 bases not matched to a gene; V was cut back by 5 bases and J by 0 bases. CDR3 sequence: CASSFRTSGGNSYEQYF. CDR3 nucleotide sequence: TGTGCCAGCAGTTTCCGGACTAGCGGGGGAAACTCCTACGAGCAGTACTTC.

This clonotype was counted ten times or more. The chain couples TRBV10-3 to TRBJ2-5; 13 bases map to TRBD2. The length of the CDR3 is 18 residues. V shed 5 bases, J shed 5 bases, and the junction held 14 bases outside the gene matches. Looked up from germline, CDR1 is ENHRY and CDR2 is SYGVKD. The CDR3 nucleotides are TGTGCCATCAGTCCCCAAGGACTAGCGGGAGAGTTTGGGGAGACCCAGTACTTC. Translating gives CAISPQGLAGEFGETQYF.

This clonotype was found many times. The CDR3 nucleotides read TGTGCCAGCAGCCTAAAGCCCGTACAGGGGTCCTACAATGAGCAGTTCTTC. Protein sequence: CASSLKPVQGSYNEQFF. The rearrangement uses TRBV4-2 and TRBJ2-1; 7 bases are shared with TRBD1. Trimming cost V 4 bases and J 1 base; bases outside gene matches: 10. The CDR3 extends over 17 amino acids. In germline, CDR1 is LGHNA, CDR2 YNFKEQ.

The gene calls are TRBV28 and TRBJ2-7; 8 nucleotides align to TRBD2. Germline-derived CDR1 and CDR2 are MDHEN and SYDVKM. The CDR3 totals 15 residues. J gave up 0 bases and V 7 bases, and 8 bases lay outside the gene matches. CDR3: CASNPAGAVSYEQYF. CDR3 nucleotides: TGTGCCAGCAACCCAGCGGGGGCCGTCTCCTACGAGCAGTACTTC.

To note about this clonotype: This may arise from a read error, as a much more abundant clone is one base away. The chain joins TRBV2 to TRBJ1-5, with 11 bases identical to TRBD1. V lost 6 bases, J lost 10 bases, and 11 bases stayed unmatched. The CDR3 loop spans 15 amino acids. Germline CDR1 and CDR2: SNHLY and FYNNEI. The DNA for the CDR3 is TGTGCCAGCAGACGGGACAGGGGGATCGAGAATCCCCAGCATTTT. It specifies CASRRDRGIENPQHF. Full variable domain (rest looked up from reference TRBV2 and TRBJ1-5): EPEVTQTPSHQVTQMGQEVILRCVPISNHLYFYWYRQILGQKVEFLVSFYNNEISEKSEIFDDQFSVERPDGSNFTLKIRSTKLEDSAMYFCASRRDRGIENPQHFGDGTRLSIL.

This clonotype has ten or more counts. The rearrangement uses TRBV7-2 and TRBJ2-1; tentatively, D is TRBD1 or TRBD2 (5 bases each). Trimming stripped 5 bases from V and 6 bases from J, with 14 bases between. This CDR3 has 14 residues. The germline CDR1 and CDR2 sequences are SGHTA and FQGNSA. The CDR3 reads CASSPRDGRNEQFF. The CDR3 DNA sequence: TGTGCCAGCAGCCCACGGGACGGACGCAATGAGCAGTTCTTC.

This clonotype was picked up a small number of times. The chain uses TRBV12-3 or TRBV12-4 and TRBJ1-1; TRBD1 matches at 7 bases. V lost 1 base and J lost 2; bases outside the gene matches: 7. The CDR3 consists of 16 residues. The CDR3, as DNA: TGTGCCAGCAGTTTAGGGCAGGGGGGAATCAACACTGAAGCTTTCTTT. Translated, it gives CASSLGQGGINTEAFF.

The V gene is TRBV5-4, the J gene TRBJ2-2, with D perhaps given as TRBD1 or TRBD2 (5 bases each). CDR3 length: 16 residues. V was clipped by 4 bases and J by 4 bases, with 17 bases between them. CDR1 is SGHNT and CDR2 is YYREEE in the germline V gene (reference sequence). CDR3 protein: CASSPGFPGLTGELFF. CDR3 sequence (DNA): TGTGCCAGCAGCCCCGGATTTCCGGGGCTCACCGGGGAGCTGTTTTTT.

This clonotype has a count of ten or more. This chain joins TRBV6-4 and TRBJ1-3; a possible D gene is TRBD1 (6 bases). Germline lookup yields CDR1 MRHNA and CDR2 SNTAGT. V was trimmed by 4 bases and J by 1 base, leaving 20 bases between them. CDR3 length: 18 residues. The CDR3 region is CASSGSLFDRRSGNTIYF. Written as DNA, the CDR3 is TGTGCCAGCAGTGGTTCCTTATTTGACAGGAGGTCTGGAAACACCATATATTTT.

J is TRBJ1-5 and V is TRBV20-1; 7 bases match TRBD1. The germline V gene has CDR1 DFQATT and CDR2 SNEGSKA (reference sequence). V shed 5 bases and J 1 base; nucleotides not matched to a gene: 8. The CDR3 totals 15 residues. This CDR3 is CSALRRGQSNQPQHF. As DNA, the CDR3 is TGCAGTGCTCTGAGGAGGGGACAGAGCAATCAGCCCCAGCATTTT.

This clonotype was picked up a small number of times. This chain joins TRBV27 and TRBJ2-1, with TRBD2 identical over 11 bases. The CDR3 length is 16 residues. Germline CDR1 MNHEY, CDR2 SMNVEV (reference sequence). Losses at the gene ends were 8 bases for V and 4 bases for J; bases not matched to a gene: 10. The CDR3 sequence: CASGTSSGGPYNEQFF. CDR3 nucleotide sequence: TGTGCCAGCGGGACCTCTAGCGGGGGGCCTTACAATGAGCAGTTCTTC.

Within the sample, this clonotype is medium-sized. The genes are TRBV20-1 and TRBJ2-3; TRBD2 matches at 7 bases. Per germline, CDR1 DFQATT and CDR2 SNEGSKA (reference sequence). With 5 bases clipped from V and 0 bases from J, the junction kept 8 bases outside the gene matches. The CDR3 spans 15 residues. CDR3 amino acids: CSAAQQRGSTDTQYF. For the CDR3, the DNA is TGCAGTGCTGCCCAACAGCGGGGTAGCACAGATACGCAGTATTTT.

This clonotype was counted many times. The rearrangement uses TRBV6-2 or TRBV6-3 and TRBJ1-5, with D unclear. CDR1 and CDR2 (germline): MNHEY, SVGEGT. Trimming left V 8 bases short and J 4 bases short, with 12 bases between. This CDR3 contains 13 residues. CDR3 sequence reads: CASEGRGNQPQHF. CDR3 DNA sequence: TGTGCCAGCGAAGGGCGAGGGAATCAGCCCCAGCATTTT.

This clonotype was counted at least ten times. The chain is built from TRBV3-1 and TRBJ2-2, with D possibly matching TRBD1 (5 bases). The V end lost 1 base, the J end lost 6 bases, and 9 bases lay between the germline ends. This CDR3 comprises 14 residues. Germline lookup yields CDR1 LGHDT and CDR2 YNNKEL (reference sequence). The CDR3 spells CASSQVQGSGELFF. The DNA of the CDR3 is TGTGCCAGCAGCCAAGTGCAGGGCTCCGGGGAGCTGTTTTTT.